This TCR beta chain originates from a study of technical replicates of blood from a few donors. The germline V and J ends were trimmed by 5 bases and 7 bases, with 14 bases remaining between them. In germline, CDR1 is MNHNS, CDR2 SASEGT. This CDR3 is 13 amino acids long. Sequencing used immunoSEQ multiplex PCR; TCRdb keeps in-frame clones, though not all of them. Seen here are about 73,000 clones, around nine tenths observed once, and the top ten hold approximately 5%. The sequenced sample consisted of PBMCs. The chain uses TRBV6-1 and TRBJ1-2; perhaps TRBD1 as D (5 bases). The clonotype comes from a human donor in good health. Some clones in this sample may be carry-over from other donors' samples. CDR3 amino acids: CASSPGDVGGYTF. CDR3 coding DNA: TGTGCCAGCAGTCCGGGGGACGTCGGTGGCTACACCTTC.